This passage covers 20 T cell receptor beta chains from one sample sequenced in a study of blood T cell repertoires in COVID-19. Clones were read by immunoSEQ multiplex PCR, and TCRdb kept only the in-frame ones, dropping some. This table has 150,000 to 200,000 clones, 85% to 90% appearing once. The specimen was peripheral blood. These receptors all come from a woman between 18 and 30 years old who had recovered from COVID-19.

This sequence joins TRBV19 and TRBJ1-1, with TRBD1 matching over 7 bases. The germline V gene encodes CDR1 LNHDA and CDR2 SQIVND (reference sequence). V lost 1 base, J lost 3 bases, and 2 bases stayed unmatched. The CDR3 is 14 residues long. For the CDR3, the DNA is TGTGCCAGTAGTATAGCCACAGGGGACACTGAAGCTTTCTTT. Encoded protein: CASSIATGDTEAFF.

The rearrangement joins TRBV7-9 to TRBJ2-1; 7 nucleotides line up with TRBD1. The trim removed 5 bases at V and 2 bases at J, leaving 9 bases unmatched. There are 16 residues in the CDR3. CDR1 SEHNR and CDR2 FQNEAQ come from the germline V gene (reference sequence). The DNA for the CDR3 is TGTGCCAGCAGCCTACGAACAGGGGCGGCCTACAATGAGCAGTTCTTC. Encoded protein: CASSLRTGAAYNEQFF.

CDR3 loop: CASSPGTGHVLSYNSPLHF. Written as DNA, the CDR3 is TGTGCCAGCAGCCCTGGGACAGGGCACGTCCTCTCCTATAATTCACCCCTCCACTTT. The chain recombines TRBV7-6 with TRBJ1-6; 9 bases map to TRBD1. This CDR3 has 19 residues. CDR1 is SGHVS and CDR2 is FNYEAQ in the germline V gene. V lost 5 bases and J lost 0; bases outside the gene matches: 11. Using reference TRBV7-6 and TRBJ1-6 for the parts outside the CDR3, the full variable domain is GAGVSQSPRYKVTKRGQDVALRCDPISGHVSLYWYRQALGQGPEFLTYFNYEAQQDKSGLPNDRFSAERPEGSISTLTIQRTEQRDSAMYRCASSPGTGHVLSYNSPLHFGNGTRLTVT.

This chain links TRBV19 with TRBJ1-5, with TRBD1 matching over 9 bases. The CDR3 spans 15 residues. Germline lookup yields CDR1 LNHDA and CDR2 SQIVND (reference sequence). V lost 5 bases, J lost 2 bases, and 4 bases stayed unmatched. The CDR3 sequence is CASSARDRGNQPQHF. The CDR3 DNA reads TGTGCCAGTAGTGCCCGGGACAGGGGCAATCAGCCCCAGCATTTT.

The V call is TRBV29-1, the J call TRBJ1-5; TRBD1 agrees at 10 bases. V was clipped by 7 bases and J by 2 bases; unmatched bases: 8. This CDR3 region has 15 residues. The germline CDR1 and CDR2 sequences are SQVTM and ANQGSEA. CDR3 bases: TGCAGCGCTACATCGGGGACAGGGGGCAATCAGCCCCAGCATTTT. Translating gives CSATSGTGGNQPQHF.

The chain uses TRBV4-1 and TRBJ1-5; 11 bases are a match to TRBD1. This CDR3 comprises 17 residues. Germline V lookup: CDR1 MGHRA, CDR2 YSYEKL. V dropped 4 bases and J dropped 7; count of bases not matched to a gene: 12. DNA of the CDR3: TGCGCCAGCAGCCTGGGACAGGGGGGGTTTACGCGGCAGCCCCAGCATTTT. This sequence encodes CASSLGQGGFTRQPQHF.

The chain links TRBV7-6 to TRBJ2-6, with TRBD1 matching over 8 bases. This CDR3 contains 15 residues. Trimming took 5 bases from V and 2 from J; bases not matched to a gene: 2. Germline V gene lookup returns CDR1 SGHVS and CDR2 FNYEAQ. The CDR3 region has the DNA TGTGCCAGCAGCAAACAGGGGGCTGGGGCCAACGTCCTGACTTTC. The encoded protein is CASSKQGAGANVLTF.

The chain couples TRBV2 to TRBJ2-3, with D hard to call. The V end was cut by 8 bases, the J end by 2 bases, with 17 bases between. This CDR3 has 15 amino acids. CDR1 and CDR2 (germline): SNHLY, FYNNEI. This chain's CDR3 is CASFPSGGYTDTQYF. DNA for the CDR3: TGTGCCAGCTTTCCATCTGGCGGATACACAGATACGCAGTATTTT.

The gene calls are TRBV7-2 and TRBJ2-7, with 10 bases lining up with TRBD1. CDR1 is SGHTA, CDR2 FQGNSA, per germline. With 4 bases clipped from V and 5 bases from J, the junction kept 8 bases outside the gene matches. CDR3 length equals 15 residues. The CDR3 is CASSSTGQGTHEQYF. Here the CDR3 DNA reads TGTGCCAGCAGCTCGACGGGACAGGGGACCCACGAGCAGTACTTC. Full variable domain (remainder filled in from reference TRBV7-2 and TRBJ2-7): GAGVSQSPSNKVTEKGKDVELRCDPISGHTALYWYRQSLGQGLEFLIYFQGNSAPDKSGLPSDRFSAERTGGSVSTLTIQRTQQEDSAVYLCASSSTGQGTHEQYFGPGTRLTVT.

In nucleotides, the CDR3 is TGTGCCAGCAGTTTTAGCGGGAGCGGGGTAGGTGAGCAGTTCTTC. Residues: CASSFSGSGVGEQFF. This chain links TRBV6-5 with TRBJ2-1, with 9 bases lining up with TRBD2. Trimming at V came to 4 bases and at J to 9 bases, leaving 10 bases not matched to a gene. This CDR3 is built from 15 residues. CDR1 and CDR2 (germline): MNHEY, SVGAGI.

The chain has TRBV11-3 and TRBJ2-1; 7 nucleotides agree with TRBD2. This CDR3 has 16 amino acids. Germline CDR1 and CDR2: SGHNT and YENEEA. V lost 5 bases to trimming and J lost 1 base; unmatched junction nucleotides: 8. CDR3 amino acids: CASSPSGERSYNEQFF. As DNA, the CDR3 is TGTGCCAGCAGCCCAAGCGGGGAAAGGTCCTACAATGAGCAGTTCTTC.

Ten or more counts support this clone. The genes are TRBV7-9 and TRBJ1-4, with D possibly matching TRBD1 (6 bases). This CDR3 has 17 amino acids. Looked up from germline, CDR1 is SEHNR and CDR2 is FQNEAQ (reference sequence). V was cut by 1 base and J by 0 bases, with 12 bases left in between. CDR3 sequence reads: CASSLGQGSATNEKLFF. In nucleotides, the CDR3 is TGTGCCAGCAGCTTAGGCCAGGGGAGTGCAACTAATGAAAAACTGTTTTTT.

The V call is TRBV4-2, the J call TRBJ1-1, with D tentatively TRBD1 (6 bases). Looked up from germline, CDR1 is LGHNA and CDR2 is YNFKEQ. V was trimmed by 4 bases and J by 4 bases, leaving 13 bases between them. The CDR3 loop spans 14 amino acids. CDR3 bases: TGTGCCAGCAGCCGGGGAAAAGGGGGCACTGAAGCTTTCTTT. It yields the protein CASSRGKGGTEAFF.

This chain uses TRBV11-3 with TRBJ2-5; 15 nucleotides line up with TRBD2. This CDR3 spans 15 amino acids. Trimming took 5 bases from V and 4 from J; bases not matched to a gene: 2. Germline-derived CDR1 and CDR2 are SGHNT and YENEEA. The DNA for the CDR3 is TGTGCCAGCAGCCGGGGACTAGCGGGAGGAGAGACCCAGTACTTC. This gives the protein CASSRGLAGGETQYF.

Here the CDR3 reads CASSVALNRETQYF. In DNA, the CDR3 is TGTGCCAGCAGCGTAGCTCTGAATCGGGAGACCCAGTACTTC. The chain combines TRBV9 with TRBJ2-5; D unclear. Trimming stripped 0 bases from V and 5 bases from J, with 11 bases between. The CDR3 contains 14 residues. From germline, CDR1 is SGDLS and CDR2 YYNGEE.

V gene TRBV7-2 combines with J gene TRBJ2-5; 8 nucleotides line up with TRBD1. Germline assignment: CDR1 SGHTA and CDR2 FQGNSA. J lost 1 base, V lost 5 bases, and 9 bases had no gene match. CDR3 length: 16 amino acids. This CDR3 reads CASSGQGVLLQETQYF. In nucleotides, the CDR3 is TGTGCCAGCAGCGGACAGGGCGTCCTCCTCCAAGAGACCCAGTACTTC.

This chain connects TRBV5-6 to TRBJ2-7; D possibly corresponds to TRBD1 (5 bases). Trimming shortened V by 0 bases and J by 2 bases, and 12 bases separated the two germline ends. The CDR3 length is 15 residues. Per the germline V gene, CDR1 is SGHDT and CDR2 is YYEEEE. The CDR3 region has the DNA TGTGCCAGCAGCTTGGCGGCGGCAGGGCCCTACGAGCAGTACGTC. This gives the protein CASSLAAAGPYEQYV.

This chain uses TRBV24-1 with TRBJ1-5; D remains unclear. The CDR3 loop spans 16 amino acids. CDR1 KGHDR and CDR2 SFDVKD come from the germline V gene. The V end lost 6 bases, the J end lost 0 bases, and 14 bases lay between the germline ends. CDR3 nucleotides: TGTGCCACCAGTTCCACGGCGGGTAGTAGCAATCAGCCCCAGCATTTT. It translates to CATSSTAGSSNQPQHF.

This sequence joins TRBV7-2 and TRBJ1-4; a weak D match, TRBD1 (5 bases). V lost 2 bases, J lost 8 bases, and 15 bases lay in between. Germline CDR1 reads SGHTA; CDR2 reads FQGNSA. The CDR3 spans 15 residues. In DNA, the CDR3 is TGTGCCAGCAGCTTAAGGGGCAGGGCGGCGGAAAAACTGTTTTTT. It codes for CASSLRGRAAEKLFF.

The chain joins TRBV6-5 to TRBJ2-7; 9 nucleotides line up with TRBD1. This CDR3 region has 14 residues. The V gene end was trimmed by 6 bases and the J gene end by 2 bases; junction bases not matched to a gene: 5. The V gene's germline CDR1 is MNHEY and CDR2 SVGAGI. In DNA, the CDR3 is TGTGCCAGCAGCCTGACAGGGGGTACCTACGAGCAGTACTTC. This codes for CASSLTGGTYEQYF.